Shown below are 13 T cell receptor beta chains from a single sample sequenced in a study of blood T cell repertoires in COVID-19. Assay: immunoSEQ multiplex PCR; the TCRdb copy retains only in-frame clones and omits some. This table has some 180,000 clones, around 80% appearing once. Sequenced input: peripheral blood. These receptor sequences come from a woman older than 75 with active or convalescent COVID-19.

V is TRBV5-1 and J is TRBJ1-4; D uncertain. CDR3 size: 15 residues. Trimming left V 4 bases short and J 5 bases short, with 15 bases between. Per germline, CDR1 SGHRS and CDR2 YFSETQ. For the CDR3, the DNA is TGCGCCAGCAGCCGTTCGAGTGATTCGAATGAAAAACTGTTTTTT. This encodes CASSRSSDSNEKLFF.

V gene TRBV29-1 combines with J gene TRBJ1-1; D unclear. This CDR3 has 12 amino acids. The germline gives CDR1 SQVTM, CDR2 ANQGSEA. In DNA form, the CDR3 reads TGCATGGCGACGACTTCAAACACTGAAGCTTTCTTT. It codes for CMATTSNTEAFF. Combining the CDR3 with reference TRBV29-1 and TRBJ1-1 gives the whole variable domain SAVISQKPSRDICQRGTSLTIQCQVDSQVTMMFWYRQQPGQSLTLIATANQGSEATYESGFVIDKFPISRPNLTFSTLTVSNMSPEDSSIYLCMATTSNTEAFFGQGTRLTVV.

J is TRBJ2-5 and V is TRBV5-1; tentative D call: TRBD2 (6 bases). Per germline, CDR1 SGHRS and CDR2 YFSETQ. This CDR3 contains 15 residues. Trimming left V 5 bases short and J 5 bases short, with 19 bases between. The CDR3, as DNA: TGCGCCAGCAGTATCGCGGGGCTGGGGCCGGAGACCCAGTACTTC. Translation: CASSIAGLGPETQYF.

The rearrangement uses TRBV5-4 and TRBJ2-7, with 7 positions matching TRBD1. Unmatched junction bases numbered 2, after V lost 1 base and J lost 1 base. The germline CDR1 and CDR2 sequences are SGHNT and YYREEE (reference sequence). The CDR3 totals 14 residues. This chain's CDR3 is CASSLRRGSYEQYF. CDR3 nucleotides: TGTGCCAGCAGCTTGCGCAGGGGGTCCTACGAGCAGTACTTC.

This clone appeared a single time. The V call is TRBV24-1, the J call TRBJ2-1, with TRBD2 matching 9 bases. Per the germline V gene, CDR1 is KGHDR and CDR2 is SFDVKD. The CDR3 sequence is 19 residues long. Germline trimming cut 1 base from V and 8 bases from J; bases unmatched to any gene: 17. CDR3 DNA: TGTGCCACCAGTGATTTCTCCCCCCGCGGGGGGGCCGATAGTGATGAGCAGTTCTTC. Translation: CATSDFSPRGGADSDEQFF.

The chain couples TRBV7-3 to TRBJ1-5; 9 positions match TRBD1. V shed 5 bases, J shed 4 bases, and the junction held 6 bases outside the gene matches. The CDR3 has 15 residues. Germline V gene sequence: CDR1 SGHTA, CDR2 FQGTGA. CDR3 sequence: CASSLRDRVNQPQHF. In DNA, the CDR3 is TGTGCCAGCAGCCTCCGGGACAGGGTTAATCAGCCCCAGCATTTT.

This clone was seen only once. The CDR3 here is CATSAYSSGRYTDTQYF. The DNA for the CDR3 is TGTGCCACCAGTGCCTACTCTAGCGGGCGATACACAGATACGCAGTATTTT. The V call is TRBV24-1, the J call TRBJ2-3, with TRBD2 matching 8 bases. Germline V lookup: CDR1 KGHDR, CDR2 SFDVKD. The CDR3 consists of 17 residues. V gave up 5 bases and J gave up 2 bases; unmatched junction bases: 11.

The CDR3 spells CASSREDLQTQYF. CDR3 sequence (DNA): TGTGCCAGCAGCCGGGAGGACTTACAGACCCAGTACTTC. This sequence joins TRBV9 and TRBJ2-5, with 7 positions matching TRBD2. CDR1 and CDR2 (germline): SGDLS, YYNGEE. V was pared by 4 bases and J by 6 bases, with 6 bases of the junction left unmatched. There are 13 residues in the CDR3.

The V call is TRBV6-6, the J call TRBJ1-4; D is ambiguous. Germline V gene sequence: CDR1 MNHNY, CDR2 SVGAGI (reference sequence). This CDR3 is built from 14 residues. Trimming pared 8 bases from V and 0 bases from J, leaving 10 bases between. In nucleotides, the CDR3 is TGTGCCAGCGGGTTCGGAGCAACTAATGAAAAACTGTTTTTT. Protein: CASGFGATNEKLFF.

In its sample, this clone was seen a few times. The J gene is TRBJ2-2, the V gene TRBV6-5; 9 bases are shared with TRBD1. V shed 6 bases and J 4 bases; nucleotides not matched to a gene: 6. This CDR3 has 15 amino acids. Germline values: CDR1 MNHEY, CDR2 SVGAGI. The CDR3 spells CASSTTGGGTGELFF. The CDR3 DNA reads TGTGCCAGCAGCACCACAGGGGGCGGCACCGGGGAGCTGTTTTTT.

This clone was counted a single time. The chain employs TRBV10-1 and TRBJ2-1; 15 nucleotides align to TRBD2. The germline V gene has CDR1 WNHNN and CDR2 SYGVQD (reference sequence). The length of the CDR3 is 19 residues. V lost 7 bases to trimming and J lost 7 bases; unmatched junction nucleotides: 17. The CDR3 sequence is CASKTVPGLAGGPENEQFF. DNA of the CDR3: TGCGCCAGCAAGACTGTCCCGGGACTAGCGGGGGGTCCCGAAAATGAGCAGTTCTTC.

There are many counts of this clone. The chain uses TRBV7-9 and TRBJ1-2, with a possible D match to TRBD1 (6 bases). Trimming pared 5 bases from V and 2 bases from J, leaving 15 bases between. Germline CDR1 SEHNR, CDR2 FQNEAQ (reference sequence). The CDR3 consists of 15 residues. CDR3 coding DNA: TGTGCCAGCAGCCGTCCCGGGACATACAACTATGGCTACACCTTC. This encodes CASSRPGTYNYGYTF.

The chain recombines TRBV6-5 with TRBJ2-2; D gene unclear. From germline, CDR1 is MNHEY and CDR2 SVGAGI. This CDR3 is 12 amino acids long. V was trimmed by 8 bases and J by 0 bases, leaving 4 bases between them. In nucleotides, the CDR3 is TGTGCCAGCCGCGCGAACACCGGGGAGCTGTTTTTT. It codes for CASRANTGELFF.